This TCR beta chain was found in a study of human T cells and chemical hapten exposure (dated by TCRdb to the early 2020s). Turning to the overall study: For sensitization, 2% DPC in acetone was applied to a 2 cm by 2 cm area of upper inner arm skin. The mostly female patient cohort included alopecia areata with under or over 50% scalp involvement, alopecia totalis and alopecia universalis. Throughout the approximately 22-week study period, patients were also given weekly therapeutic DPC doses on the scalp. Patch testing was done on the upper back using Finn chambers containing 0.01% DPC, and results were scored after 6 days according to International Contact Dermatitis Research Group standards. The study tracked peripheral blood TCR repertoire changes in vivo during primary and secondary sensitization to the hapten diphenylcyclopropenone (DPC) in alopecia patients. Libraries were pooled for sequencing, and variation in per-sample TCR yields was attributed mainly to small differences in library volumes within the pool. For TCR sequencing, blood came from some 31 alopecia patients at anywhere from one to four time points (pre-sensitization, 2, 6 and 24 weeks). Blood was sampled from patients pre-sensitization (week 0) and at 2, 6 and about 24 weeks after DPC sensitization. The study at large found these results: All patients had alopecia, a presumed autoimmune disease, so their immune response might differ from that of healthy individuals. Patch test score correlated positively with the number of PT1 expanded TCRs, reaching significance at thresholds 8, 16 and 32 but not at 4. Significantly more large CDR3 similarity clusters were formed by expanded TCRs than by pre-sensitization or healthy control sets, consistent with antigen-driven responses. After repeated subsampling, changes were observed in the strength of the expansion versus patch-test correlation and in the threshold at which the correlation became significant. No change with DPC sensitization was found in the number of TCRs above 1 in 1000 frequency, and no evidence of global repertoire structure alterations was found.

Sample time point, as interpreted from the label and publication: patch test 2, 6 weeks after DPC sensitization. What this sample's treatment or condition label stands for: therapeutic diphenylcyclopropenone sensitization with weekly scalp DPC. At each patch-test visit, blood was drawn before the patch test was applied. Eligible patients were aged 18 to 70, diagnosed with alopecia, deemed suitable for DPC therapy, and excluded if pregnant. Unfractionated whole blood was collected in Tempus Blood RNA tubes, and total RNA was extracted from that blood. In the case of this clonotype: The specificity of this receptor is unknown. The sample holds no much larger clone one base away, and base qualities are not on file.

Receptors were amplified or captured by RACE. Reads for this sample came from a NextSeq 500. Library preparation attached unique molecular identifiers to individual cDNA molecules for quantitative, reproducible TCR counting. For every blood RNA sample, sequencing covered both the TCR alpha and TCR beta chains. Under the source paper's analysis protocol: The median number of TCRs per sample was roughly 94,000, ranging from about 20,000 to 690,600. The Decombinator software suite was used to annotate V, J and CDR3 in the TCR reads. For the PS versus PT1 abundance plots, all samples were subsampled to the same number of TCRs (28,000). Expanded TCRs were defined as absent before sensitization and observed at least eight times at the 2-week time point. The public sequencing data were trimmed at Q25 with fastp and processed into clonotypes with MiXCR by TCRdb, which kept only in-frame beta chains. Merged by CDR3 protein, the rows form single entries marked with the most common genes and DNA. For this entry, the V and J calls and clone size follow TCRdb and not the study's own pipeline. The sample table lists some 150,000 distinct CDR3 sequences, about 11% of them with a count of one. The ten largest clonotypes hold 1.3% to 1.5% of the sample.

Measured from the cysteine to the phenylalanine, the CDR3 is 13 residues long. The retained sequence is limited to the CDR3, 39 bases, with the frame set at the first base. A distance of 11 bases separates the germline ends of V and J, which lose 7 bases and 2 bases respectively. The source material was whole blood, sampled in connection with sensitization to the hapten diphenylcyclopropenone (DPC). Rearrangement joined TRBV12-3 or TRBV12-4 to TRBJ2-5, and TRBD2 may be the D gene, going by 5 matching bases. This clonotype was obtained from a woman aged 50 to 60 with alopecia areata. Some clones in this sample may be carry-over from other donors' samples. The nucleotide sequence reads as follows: TGTGCCAGCACGTCCACGGGACAAGAGACCCAGTACTTC. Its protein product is CASTSTGQETQYF.